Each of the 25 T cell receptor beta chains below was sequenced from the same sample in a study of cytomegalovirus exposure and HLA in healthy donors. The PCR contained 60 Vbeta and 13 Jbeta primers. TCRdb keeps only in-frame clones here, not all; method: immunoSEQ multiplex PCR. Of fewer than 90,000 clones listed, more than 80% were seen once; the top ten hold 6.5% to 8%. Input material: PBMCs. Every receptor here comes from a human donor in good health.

This CDR3 reads CASSLLDRGRGYTF. CDR3 DNA: TGCGCCAGCAGCCTCCTGGACAGGGGAAGGGGCTACACCTTC. V is TRBV4-1 and J is TRBJ1-2, with 9 bases matching TRBD1. The CDR3 is 14 amino acids. The trim removed 4 bases at V and 8 bases at J, leaving 8 bases unmatched. Germline loops: CDR1 MGHRA, CDR2 YSYEKL.

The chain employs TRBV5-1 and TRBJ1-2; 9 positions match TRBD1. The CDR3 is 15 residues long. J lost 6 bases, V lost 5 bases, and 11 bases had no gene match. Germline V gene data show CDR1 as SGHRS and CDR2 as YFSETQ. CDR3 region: CASSQDPGTGNGYTF. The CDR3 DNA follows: TGCGCCAGCAGTCAGGACCCCGGGACAGGGAATGGCTACACCTTC.

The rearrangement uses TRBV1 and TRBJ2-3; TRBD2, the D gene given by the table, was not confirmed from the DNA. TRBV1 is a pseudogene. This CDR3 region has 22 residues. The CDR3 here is CTSSLRRGKRGGDGLGTDTQYF. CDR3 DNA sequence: TGCACCAGCAGCCTAAGACGAGGTAAGCGGGGGGGCGATGGTTTGGGCACAGATACGCAGTATTTT.

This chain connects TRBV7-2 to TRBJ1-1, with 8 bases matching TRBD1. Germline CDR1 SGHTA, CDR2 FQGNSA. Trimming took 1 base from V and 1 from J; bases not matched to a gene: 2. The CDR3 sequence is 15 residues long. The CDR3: CASSLGDRPNTEAFF. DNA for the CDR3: TGTGCCAGCAGCTTAGGGGACAGGCCGAACACTGAAGCTTTCTTT.

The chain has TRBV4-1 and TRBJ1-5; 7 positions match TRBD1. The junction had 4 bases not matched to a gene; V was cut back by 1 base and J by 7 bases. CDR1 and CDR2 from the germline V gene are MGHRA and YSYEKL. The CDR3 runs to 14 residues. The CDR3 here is CASSQGQGGQPQHF. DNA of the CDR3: TGCGCCAGCAGCCAAGGACAGGGAGGCCAGCCCCAGCATTTT.

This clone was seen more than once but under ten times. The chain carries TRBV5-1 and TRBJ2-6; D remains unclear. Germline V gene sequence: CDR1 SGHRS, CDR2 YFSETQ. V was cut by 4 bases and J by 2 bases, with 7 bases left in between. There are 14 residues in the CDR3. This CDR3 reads CASSPITGANVLTF. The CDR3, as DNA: TGCGCCAGCAGCCCCATCACTGGGGCCAACGTCCTGACTTTC.

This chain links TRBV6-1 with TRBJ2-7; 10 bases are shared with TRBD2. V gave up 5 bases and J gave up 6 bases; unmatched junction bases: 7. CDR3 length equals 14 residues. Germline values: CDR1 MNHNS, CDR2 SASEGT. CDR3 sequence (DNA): TGTGCCAGCAGTTTACTAGCGGGGAGGGTCGAGCAGTACTTC. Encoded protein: CASSLLAGRVEQYF.

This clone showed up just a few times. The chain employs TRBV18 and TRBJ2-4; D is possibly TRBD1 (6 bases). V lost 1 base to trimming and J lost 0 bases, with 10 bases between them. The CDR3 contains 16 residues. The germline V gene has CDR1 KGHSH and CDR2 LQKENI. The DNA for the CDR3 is TGTGCCAGCTCACCACGGGACACTGGAGCCAAAAACATTCAGTACTTC. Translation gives CASSPRDTGAKNIQYF.

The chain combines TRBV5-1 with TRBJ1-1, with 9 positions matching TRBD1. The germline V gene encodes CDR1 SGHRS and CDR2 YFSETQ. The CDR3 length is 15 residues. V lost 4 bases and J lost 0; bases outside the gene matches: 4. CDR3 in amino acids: CASSEGQGMNTEAFF. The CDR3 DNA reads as TGCGCCAGCAGCGAGGGACAGGGAATGAACACTGAAGCTTTCTTT.

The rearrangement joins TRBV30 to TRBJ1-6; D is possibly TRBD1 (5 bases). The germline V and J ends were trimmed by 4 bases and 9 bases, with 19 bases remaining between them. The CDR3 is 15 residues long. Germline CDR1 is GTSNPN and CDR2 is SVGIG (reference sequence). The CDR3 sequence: CAWKVWGLMSSPLHF. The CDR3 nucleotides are TGTGCCTGGAAGGTTTGGGGACTCATGAGTTCACCCCTCCACTTT.

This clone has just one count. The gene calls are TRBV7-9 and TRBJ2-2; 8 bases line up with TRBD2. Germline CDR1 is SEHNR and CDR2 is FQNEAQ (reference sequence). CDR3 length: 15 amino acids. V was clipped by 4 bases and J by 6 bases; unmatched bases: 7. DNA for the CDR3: TGTGCCAGCAGCTCCGGGACTAGGGTGGCCGGGGAGCTGTTTTTT. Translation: CASSSGTRVAGELFF.

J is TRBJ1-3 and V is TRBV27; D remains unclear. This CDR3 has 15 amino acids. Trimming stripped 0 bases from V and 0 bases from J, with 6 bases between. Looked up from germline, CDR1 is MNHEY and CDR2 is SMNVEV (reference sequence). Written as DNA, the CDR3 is TGTGCCAGCAGTTTATCGCGAGCCTCTGGAAACACCATATATTTT. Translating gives CASSLSRASGNTIYF.

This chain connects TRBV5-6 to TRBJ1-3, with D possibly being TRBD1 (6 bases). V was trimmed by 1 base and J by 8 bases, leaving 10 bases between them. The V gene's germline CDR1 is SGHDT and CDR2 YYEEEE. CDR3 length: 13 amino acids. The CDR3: CASSLIQGDTIYF. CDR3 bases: TGTGCCAGCAGCTTGATACAGGGAGACACCATATATTTT. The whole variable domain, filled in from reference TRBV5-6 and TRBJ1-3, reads DAGVTQSPTHLIKTRGQQVTLRCSPKSGHDTVSWYQQALGQGPQFIFQYYEEEERQRGNFPDRFSGHQFPNYSSELNVNALLLGDSALYLCASSLIQGDTIYFGEGSWLTVV.

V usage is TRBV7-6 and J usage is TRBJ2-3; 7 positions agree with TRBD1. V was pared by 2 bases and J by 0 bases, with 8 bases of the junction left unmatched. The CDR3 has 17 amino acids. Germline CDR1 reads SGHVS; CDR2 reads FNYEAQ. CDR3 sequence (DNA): TGTGCCAGCAGCTTACCATTCGGGGACAGTAGCACAGATACGCAGTATTTT. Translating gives CASSLPFGDSSTDTQYF. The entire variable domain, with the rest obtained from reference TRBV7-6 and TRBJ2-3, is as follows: GAGVSQSPRYKVTKRGQDVALRCDPISGHVSLYWYRQALGQGPEFLTYFNYEAQQDKSGLPNDRFSAERPEGSISTLTIQRTEQRDSAMYRCASSLPFGDSSTDTQYFGPGTRLTVL.

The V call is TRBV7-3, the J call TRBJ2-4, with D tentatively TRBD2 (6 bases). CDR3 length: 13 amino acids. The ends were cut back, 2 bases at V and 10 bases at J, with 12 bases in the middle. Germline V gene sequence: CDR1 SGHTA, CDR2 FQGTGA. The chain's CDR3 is CASSLWGDRIQYF. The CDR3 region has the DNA TGTGCCAGCAGCTTATGGGGGGATAGAATTCAGTACTTC.

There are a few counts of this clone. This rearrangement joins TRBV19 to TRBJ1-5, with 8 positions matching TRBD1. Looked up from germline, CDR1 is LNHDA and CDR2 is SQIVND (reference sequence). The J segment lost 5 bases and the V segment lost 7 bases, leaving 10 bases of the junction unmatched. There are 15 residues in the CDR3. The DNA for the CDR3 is TGTGCCAGTAACCCAGGACAGGGCTCTTATCAGCCCCAGCATTTT. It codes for CASNPGQGSYQPQHF.

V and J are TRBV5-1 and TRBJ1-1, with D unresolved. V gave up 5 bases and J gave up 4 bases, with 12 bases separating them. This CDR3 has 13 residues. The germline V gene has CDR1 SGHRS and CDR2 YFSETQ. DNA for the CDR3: TGCGCCAGCAGATCTGAGGGAGGCACTGAAGCTTTCTTT. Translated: CASRSEGGTEAFF.

The CDR3 sequence: CASTDGLGVAPLHF. DNA of the CDR3: TGTGCCAGCACCGACGGCCTAGGGGTTGCACCCCTCCACTTT. J is TRBJ1-6 and V is TRBV2, with D possibly matching TRBD1 (5 bases). The V end was cut by 7 bases, the J end by 11 bases, with 18 bases between. CDR1 is SNHLY, CDR2 FYNNEI, per germline. This CDR3 comprises 14 residues.

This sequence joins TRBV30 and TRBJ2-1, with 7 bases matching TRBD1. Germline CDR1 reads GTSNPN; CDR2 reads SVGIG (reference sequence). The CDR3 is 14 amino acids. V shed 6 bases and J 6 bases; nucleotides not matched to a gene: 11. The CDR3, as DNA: TGTGCCTGTACCCCAGGGGGTTCCGGCAATGAGCAGTTCTTC. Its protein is CACTPGGSGNEQFF.

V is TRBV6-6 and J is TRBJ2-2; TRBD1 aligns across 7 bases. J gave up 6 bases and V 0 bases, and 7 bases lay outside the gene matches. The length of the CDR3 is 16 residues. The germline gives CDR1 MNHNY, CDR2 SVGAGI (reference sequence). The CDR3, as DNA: TGTGCCAGCAGTTACTCAGGGGGACAGTTGGCCGGGGAGCTGTTTTTT. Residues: CASSYSGGQLAGELFF.

Written as DNA, the CDR3 is TGTGCCAGCAGCACGGGGTGGGTAAACACCATATATTTT. Protein product: CASSTGWVNTIYF. The chain carries TRBV9 and TRBJ1-3; D gene ambiguous. Germline CDR1 is SGDLS and CDR2 is YYNGEE. There are 13 residues in the CDR3. With 4 bases removed from V and 6 bases from J, the gap between germline ends came to 11 bases. The entire variable domain, with the rest obtained from reference TRBV9 and TRBJ1-3, is as follows: DSGVTQTPKHLITATGQRVTLRCSPRSGDLSVYWYQQSLDQGLQFLIQYYNGEERAKGNILERFSAQQFPDLHSELNLSSLELGDSALYFCASSTGWVNTIYFGEGSWLTVV.

CDR3 residues: CASSQDFSIGNQPQHF. The CDR3 DNA reads TGCGCCAGCAGCCAAGATTTTTCTATTGGCAATCAGCCCCAGCATTTT. The chain is built from TRBV4-1 and TRBJ1-5, with unresolved D. V was cut by 0 bases and J by 2 bases, with 11 bases left in between. Per germline, CDR1 MGHRA and CDR2 YSYEKL. The CDR3 is made up of 16 amino acids.

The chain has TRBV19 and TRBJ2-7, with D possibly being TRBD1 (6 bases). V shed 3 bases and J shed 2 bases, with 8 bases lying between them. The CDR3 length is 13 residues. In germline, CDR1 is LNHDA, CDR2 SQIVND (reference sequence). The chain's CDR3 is CASSIQGTYEQYF. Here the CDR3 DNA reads TGTGCCAGTAGTATCCAGGGGACCTACGAGCAGTACTTC.

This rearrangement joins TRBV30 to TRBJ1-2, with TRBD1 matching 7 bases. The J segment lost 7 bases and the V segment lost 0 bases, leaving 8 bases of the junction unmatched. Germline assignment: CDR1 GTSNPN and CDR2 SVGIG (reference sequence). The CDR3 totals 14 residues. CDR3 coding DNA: TGTGCCTGGAGTGTAGGACAGGAAACTACTGGCTACACCTTC. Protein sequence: CAWSVGQETTGYTF. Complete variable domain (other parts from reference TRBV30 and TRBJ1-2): SQTIHQWPATLVQPVGSPLSLECTVEGTSNPNLYWYRQAAGRGLQLLFYSVGIGQISSEVPQNLSASRPQDRQFILSSKKLLLSDSGFYLCAWSVGQETTGYTFGSGTRLTVV.

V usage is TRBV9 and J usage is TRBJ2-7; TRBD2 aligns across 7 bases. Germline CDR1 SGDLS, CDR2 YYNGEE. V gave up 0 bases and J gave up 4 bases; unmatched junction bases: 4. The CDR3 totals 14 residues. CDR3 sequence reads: CASSVAPSGYEQYF. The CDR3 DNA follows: TGTGCCAGCAGCGTAGCTCCTAGCGGTTACGAGCAGTACTTC.